Given below is one T cell receptor (beta chain) in context. This is likely an artifact of a read error, given a far larger clone one base away. Sequencing was performed with immunoSEQ multiplex PCR; in TCRdb, only in-frame clones are kept and a portion is missing. Among more than 900,000 clones, 75% to 80% were seen once, and the ten largest hold roughly 0.61%. This sample was included in a study of shared clonotypes between healthy human individuals. Whole-study context: Each donor's CD8 memory used one plate, CD8 naive two, each CD4 subset three.

Healthy adults negative for HIV, lacking recent acute infections or vaccinations, served as donors. The specimen was memory CD4+ T cells from PBMCs. Subset of the sample: CD45RA-negative fraction. This sequence was found in a man between 18 and 29 years old in good health. Some clones in this sample may be carry-over from other donors' samples.

The CDR3, as DNA: TGCGCCAGCGGCCAAGGTAGATTAGCGGGCGACCATAGGGGCTCCTACAATGAGCAGTTCTTC. It translates to CASGQGRLAGDHRGSYNEQFF. V usage is TRBV4-1 and J usage is TRBJ2-1, with TRBD2 matching 7 bases. The CDR3 is 21 residues long. Germline-derived CDR1 and CDR2 are MGHRA and YSYEKL.